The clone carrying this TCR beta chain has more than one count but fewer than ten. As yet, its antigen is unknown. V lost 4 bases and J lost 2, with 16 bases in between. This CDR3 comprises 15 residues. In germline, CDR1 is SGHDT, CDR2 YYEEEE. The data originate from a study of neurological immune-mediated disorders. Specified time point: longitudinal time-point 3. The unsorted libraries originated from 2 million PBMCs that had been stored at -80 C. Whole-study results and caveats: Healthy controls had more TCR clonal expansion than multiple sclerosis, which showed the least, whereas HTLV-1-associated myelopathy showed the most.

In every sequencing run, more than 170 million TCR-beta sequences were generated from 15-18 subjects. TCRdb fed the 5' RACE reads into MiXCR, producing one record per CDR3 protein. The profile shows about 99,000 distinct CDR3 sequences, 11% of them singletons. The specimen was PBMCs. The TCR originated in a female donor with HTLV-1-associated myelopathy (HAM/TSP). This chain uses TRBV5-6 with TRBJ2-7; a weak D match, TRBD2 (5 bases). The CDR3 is CASSGGLFETYEQYF. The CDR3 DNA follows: TGTGCCAGCAGCGGTGGACTTTTCGAAACCTACGAGCAGTACTTC.